One sample yielded the 20 T cell receptor beta chains listed below, sequenced in a study of PD-1 blockade in mismatch repair-deficient tumors. Measured with immunoSEQ multiplex PCR; TCRdb has only the in-frame clones, and not every one. The sample carries about 49,000 clones, over 60% recorded once. The material sequenced was PBMCs, taken before pembrolizumab treatment. These receptor sequences come from an adult with mismatch repair-deficient cancer.

The CDR3 region has the DNA TGTGCCAGCAGTTTAGGCGCCCCCTACGAGCAGTACTTC. As protein: CASSLGAPYEQYF. The V and J genes are TRBV27 and TRBJ2-7; D unresolved. The CDR3 runs to 13 residues. V was clipped by 2 bases and J by 2 bases, with 7 bases between them. CDR1 and CDR2 from the germline V gene are MNHEY and SMNVEV (reference sequence).

Here the CDR3 DNA reads TGCGCCAGCAGCTCGACAGGGGACTACTATGGCTACACCTTC. It encodes CASSSTGDYYGYTF. The genes are TRBV5-1 and TRBJ1-2, with TRBD1 identical over 8 bases. V was pared by 3 bases and J by 3 bases, with 4 bases of the junction left unmatched. The germline V gene has CDR1 SGHRS and CDR2 YFSETQ. This CDR3 contains 14 residues.

The CDR3 spells CASSPFGEGYQPQHF. In DNA form, the CDR3 reads TGTGCCAGCAGCCCCTTTGGGGAGGGTTATCAGCCCCAGCATTTT. The chain combines TRBV6-5 with TRBJ1-5; D unresolved. The CDR3 covers 15 residues. V was pared by 6 bases and J by 5 bases, with 17 bases between. Germline V gene sequence: CDR1 MNHEY, CDR2 SVGAGI.

V and J are TRBV5-1 and TRBJ2-1; possible D gene TRBD2, 5 bases. The germline V gene encodes CDR1 SGHRS and CDR2 YFSETQ. The length of the CDR3 is 15 residues. Trimming removed 2 bases from V and 4 bases from J, with 13 bases in between. The CDR3 is CASSFLDRDYNEQFF. CDR3 in DNA: TGCGCCAGCAGCTTCTTGGACCGGGATTACAATGAGCAGTTCTTC.

This clone was counted once. V and J are TRBV29-1 and TRBJ2-4; 8 positions agree with TRBD2. CDR3 length equals 18 residues. Germline lookup yields CDR1 SQVTM and CDR2 ANQGSEA. The V segment lost 4 bases and the J segment 1 base; nucleotides outside the gene matches: 15. CDR3 bases: TGCAGCGTTGTAGGGCTAGCGGGTTGGGGTGGGGCCAAAAACATTCAGTACTTC. As protein: CSVVGLAGWGGAKNIQYF.

This clone was seen only a few times. This chain links TRBV6-5 with TRBJ2-1; no definite D call. The V end lost 0 bases, the J end lost 8 bases, and 8 bases lay between the germline ends. There are 13 residues in the CDR3. Germline CDR1 is MNHEY and CDR2 is SVGAGI. The chain's CDR3 is CASSYSKGHEQFF. In DNA, the CDR3 is TGTGCCAGCAGTTACTCGAAAGGGCATGAGCAGTTCTTC.

J is TRBJ2-2 and V is TRBV9, with D possibly being TRBD2 (5 bases). The CDR3 consists of 18 residues. Germline CDR1 and CDR2: SGDLS and YYNGEE. Deletions cut 0 bases from V and 5 bases from J, with 20 bases between. The CDR3 DNA follows: TGTGCCAGCAGCGTAGAGGGAGACCCGGGCGTCCCGACCGGGGAGCTGTTTTTT. This codes for CASSVEGDPGVPTGELFF.

The rearrangement uses TRBV6-5 and TRBJ2-7; possibly TRBD1 for D (5 bases). Germline-derived CDR1 and CDR2 are MNHEY and SVGAGI. The ends were cut back, 0 bases at V and 5 bases at J, with 14 bases in the middle. CDR3 length equals 15 residues. In nucleotides, the CDR3 is TGTGCCAGCAGTTACTCGGATGGTAGGGGCAACGAGCAGTACTTC. It specifies CASSYSDGRGNEQYF.

The chain has TRBV5-1 and TRBJ2-7; TRBD1 agrees at 7 bases. Germline trimming cut 1 base from V and 6 bases from J; bases unmatched to any gene: 4. The CDR3 sequence is 13 residues long. Germline loops: CDR1 SGHRS, CDR2 YFSETQ. In DNA form, the CDR3 reads TGCGCCAGCAGCTTGCCCACAGGGGCCGAGCAGTACTTC. Translated, it gives CASSLPTGAEQYF.

This rearrangement joins TRBV5-1 to TRBJ2-1; 7 bases line up with TRBD2. The CDR3 is made up of 15 amino acids. V shed 0 bases, J shed 5 bases, and the junction held 5 bases outside the gene matches. Looked up from germline, CDR1 is SGHRS and CDR2 is YFSETQ. This CDR3 is CASSLEGGQNNEQFF. In DNA form, the CDR3 reads TGCGCCAGCAGCTTGGAGGGAGGGCAGAACAATGAGCAGTTCTTC.

The rearrangement links TRBV2 to TRBJ1-1; TRBD1 is a possible D gene (5 bases). CDR3 length: 14 residues. Trimming pared 6 bases from V and 5 bases from J, leaving 16 bases between. Germline V gene data show CDR1 as SNHLY and CDR2 as FYNNEI. The DNA for the CDR3 is TGTGCCAGCAGGTACTACGGGGCTGGAACTGAAGCTTTCTTT. Translating it yields CASRYYGAGTEAFF.

The chain recombines TRBV30 with TRBJ1-2; TRBD1 might be the D (5 bases). This CDR3 is built from 14 residues. The V gene's germline CDR1 is GTSNPN and CDR2 SVGIG (reference sequence). Trimming left V 5 bases short and J 8 bases short, with 21 bases between. CDR3 sequence: CAWGRDGASEGYTF. CDR3 bases: TGTGCCTGGGGAAGGGACGGTGCTTCGGAGGGCTACACCTTC. The full variable domain, with the rest looked up from reference TRBV30 and TRBJ1-2, is SQTIHQWPATLVQPVGSPLSLECTVEGTSNPNLYWYRQAAGRGLQLLFYSVGIGQISSEVPQNLSASRPQDRQFILSSKKLLLSDSGFYLCAWGRDGASEGYTFGSGTRLTVV.

This clone appeared once. The chain couples TRBV7-2 to TRBJ2-5; D might be TRBD2 (6 bases). Germline values: CDR1 SGHTA, CDR2 FQGNSA. V lost 2 bases and J 7 bases, leaving 11 bases between the germline ends. This CDR3 comprises 13 residues. The CDR3: CASSLRLERTQYF. The CDR3 DNA sequence: TGTGCCAGCAGCTTACGACTAGAGAGGACCCAGTACTTC.

This chain joins TRBV9 and TRBJ2-1; 8 positions agree with TRBD2. Germline CDR1 is SGDLS and CDR2 is YYNGEE. The CDR3 is 14 amino acids. J was trimmed by 7 bases and V by 4 bases; bases with no gene match: 7. CDR3 loop: CASSSSGLQNEQFF. Here the CDR3 DNA reads TGTGCCAGCAGCTCTAGCGGGCTCCAGAATGAGCAGTTCTTC.

The chain combines TRBV18 with TRBJ2-5, with D uncertain. CDR3 length: 12 residues. Looked up from germline, CDR1 is KGHSH and CDR2 is LQKENI. The V end lost 2 bases, the J end lost 1 base, and 2 bases lay between the germline ends. In DNA, the CDR3 is TGTGCCAGCTCACCATCCCAAGAGACCCAGTACTTC. It codes for CASSPSQETQYF.

DNA for the CDR3: TGTGCCAGCAGCTATCGGGACAGGGCCCAGCGCGAGCAGTACTTC. Translated, it gives CASSYRDRAQREQYF. The rearrangement joins TRBV7-9 to TRBJ2-7, with 9 bases aligning to TRBD1. Germline values: CDR1 SEHNR, CDR2 FQNEAQ (reference sequence). V shed 4 bases, J shed 6 bases, and the junction held 10 bases outside the gene matches. CDR3 length: 15 amino acids.

J is TRBJ2-3 and V is TRBV19, with D uncertain. Germline CDR1 is LNHDA and CDR2 is SQIVND (reference sequence). The V end lost 5 bases, the J end lost 0 bases, and 3 bases lay between the germline ends. This CDR3 comprises 12 residues. In DNA, the CDR3 is TGTGCCAGTAGTGAAAGCACAGATACGCAGTATTTT. Protein: CASSESTDTQYF. The full variable domain, rest sourced from reference TRBV19 and TRBJ2-3, is DGGITQSPKYLFRKEGQNVTLSCEQNLNHDAMYWYRQDPGQGLRLIYYSQIVNDFQKGDIAEGYSVSREKKESFPLTVTSAQKNPTAFYLCASSESTDTQYFGPGTRLTVL.

The V call is TRBV5-4, the J call TRBJ1-1, with 10 bases identical to TRBD1. The germline V gene has CDR1 SGHNT and CDR2 YYREEE (reference sequence). The CDR3 has 19 residues. V shed 0 bases, J shed 1 base, and the junction held 12 bases outside the gene matches. CDR3: CASSLDGTGEISGNTEAFF. In DNA form, the CDR3 reads TGTGCCAGCAGCTTGGATGGGACAGGGGAGATCTCGGGGAACACTGAAGCTTTCTTT. The full variable domain, in which reference TRBV5-4 and TRBJ1-1 provide the parts outside the CDR3, is ETGVTQSPTHLIKTRGQQVTLRCSSQSGHNTVSWYQQALGQGPQFIFQYYREEENGRGNFPPRFSGLQFPNYSSELNVNALELDDSALYLCASSLDGTGEISGNTEAFFGQGTRLTVV.

The V gene is TRBV28, the J gene TRBJ2-1, with D possibly called TRBD1 or TRBD2 (6 bases each). The CDR3 runs to 16 residues. Deletions cut 2 bases from V and 8 bases from J, with 19 bases between. The V gene's germline CDR1 is MDHEN and CDR2 SYDVKM. CDR3 sequence: CASSLGGRGSFDEQFF. DNA for the CDR3: TGTGCCAGCAGTTTAGGGGGGCGCGGCTCGTTTGATGAGCAGTTCTTC. Combining the CDR3 with reference TRBV28 and TRBJ2-1 gives the whole variable domain DVKVTQSSRYLVKRTGEKVFLECVQDMDHENMFWYRQDPGLGLRLIYFSYDVKMKEKGDIPEGYSVSREKKERFSLILESASTNQTSMYLCASSLGGRGSFDEQFFGPGTRLTVL.

This rearrangement joins TRBV6-1 to TRBJ2-3; D is possibly TRBD2 (6 bases). Trimming took 6 bases from V and 0 from J, leaving 10 bases between them. CDR1 is MNHNS and CDR2 is SASEGT in the germline V gene. The CDR3 is made up of 14 amino acids. CDR3 loop: CASRGGPSTDTQYF. The CDR3 nucleotides read TGTGCCAGCAGGGGGGGACCTAGCACAGATACGCAGTATTTT.